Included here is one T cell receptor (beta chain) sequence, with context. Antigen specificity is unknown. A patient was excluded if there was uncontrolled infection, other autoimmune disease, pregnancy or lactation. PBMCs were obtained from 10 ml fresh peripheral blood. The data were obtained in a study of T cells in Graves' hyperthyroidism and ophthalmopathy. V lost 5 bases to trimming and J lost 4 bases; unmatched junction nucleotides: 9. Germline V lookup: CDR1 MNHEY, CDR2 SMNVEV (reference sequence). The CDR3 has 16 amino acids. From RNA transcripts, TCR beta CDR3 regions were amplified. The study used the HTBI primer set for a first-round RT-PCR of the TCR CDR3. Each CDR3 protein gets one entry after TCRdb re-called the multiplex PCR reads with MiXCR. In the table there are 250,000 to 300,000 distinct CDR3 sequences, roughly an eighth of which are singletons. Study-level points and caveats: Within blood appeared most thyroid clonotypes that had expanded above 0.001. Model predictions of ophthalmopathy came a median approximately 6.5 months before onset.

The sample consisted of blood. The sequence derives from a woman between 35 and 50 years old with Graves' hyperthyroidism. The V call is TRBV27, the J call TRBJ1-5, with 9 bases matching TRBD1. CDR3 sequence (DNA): TGTGCCAGCAGTCCGGGGACAGGGAGGTGGAATCAGCCCCAGCATTTT. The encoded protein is CASSPGTGRWNQPQHF.